The entry that follows covers one T cell receptor (beta chain) sequence. This entry comes from a study of OX40 agonist ivuxolimab in advanced cancers. Germline V gives CDR1 SNHLY, CDR2 FYNNEI. The CDR3 is made up of 14 amino acids. Trimming removed 4 bases from V and 4 bases from J; junction bases left unmatched: 3. Produced via immunoSEQ multiplex PCR; TCRdb's table is partial and in-frame only. The data contain 77,000 or so clones, about 85% of them seen just once; the ten biggest clones take up less than 2.5%. This chain connects TRBV2 to TRBJ2-2; 7 bases agree with TRBD2. This sequence was found in an adult with an advanced solid tumor such as melanoma, head and neck, liver or kidney cancer. The sequenced sample was CD4+ or CD8+ T cells sorted from blood, obtained in a trial of the OX40 agonist ivuxolimab. The CDR3 loop reads CASSVLAATGELFF. The CDR3 bases are TGTGCCAGCAGTGTCCTAGCGGCCACCGGGGAGCTGTTTTTT. Full variable domain (missing parts from reference TRBV2 and TRBJ2-2): EPEVTQTPSHQVTQMGQEVILRCVPISNHLYFYWYRQILGQKVEFLVSFYNNEISEKSEIFDDQFSVERPDGSNFTLKIRSTKLEDSAMYFCASSVLAATGELFFGEGSRLTVL.